The 2 T cell receptor beta chains presented below share a single source sample, sequenced in a study of regulatory T cells in long-lasting Graves disease. Investigators prepared the TCR beta libraries by applying iRepertoire HTBI primers and Arm-PCR of CDR3 regions. TCRdb used MiXCR to reprocess the multiplex PCR reads, holding one entry per CDR3 protein. Among approximately 400,000 distinct CDR3 sequences listed, roughly a sixth were seen once. The time point: newly diagnosed GD, antithyroid drugs for less than 3 months. Scientists built the TCR library using RNA that was extracted from PBMCs. This material consisted of peripheral blood mononuclear cells (PBMCs), taken at new diagnosis, from a patient treated with antithyroid drugs. The receptors were gathered from a female donor with Graves disease.

This clonotype was observed at least ten times. The chain couples TRBV28 to TRBJ2-7; D may correspond to TRBD1 or TRBD2 (5 bases each). Trimming left V 8 bases short and J 6 bases short, with 26 bases between. Germline V gives CDR1 MDHEN, CDR2 SYDVKM. The CDR3 is 16 residues long. CDR3 amino acids: CASGEGPALWFSEQYF. CDR3 bases: TGTGCCAGCGGAGAGGGGCCCGCGTTATGGTTCTCCGAGCAGTACTTC.

Only a few counts were recorded for this clonotype. This chain connects TRBV7-9 to TRBJ2-1; 9 bases line up with TRBD2. CDR3 size: 16 residues. Germline CDR1 is SEHNR and CDR2 is FQNEAQ (reference sequence). The junction had 8 bases not matched to a gene; V was cut back by 2 bases and J by 6 bases. CDR3 region: CASSLTGGGASNEQFF. CDR3 DNA: TGTGCCAGCAGCTTAACGGGCGGGGGGGCCAGCAATGAGCAGTTCTTC. The entire variable domain, with the rest obtained from reference TRBV7-9 and TRBJ2-1, is as follows: DTGVSQNPRHKITKRGQNVTFRCDPISEHNRLYWYRQTLGQGPEFLTYFQNEAQLEKSRLLSDRFSAERPKGSFSTLEIQRTEQGDSAMYLCASSLTGGGASNEQFFGPGTRLTVL.